This TCR beta chain was recorded in a study of T cell repertoires in cytomegalovirus infection. Looking at the study overall: From public TCR beta signatures came an indication of both CMV infection and matching HLA type.

TCRdb called the reads again in MiXCR, with one record for every CDR3 protein. The sample holds a few hundred thousand distinct CDR3 sequences, 15% to 20% seen once. The sample holds a few counts of this clonotype. The antigen remains undetermined. Study-wide points: There were carriers of CMV plus the relevant HLA, and cumulative public TCR beta family frequency identified them.

In germline, CDR1 is MNHEY, CDR2 SVGEGT. This CDR3 spans 17 amino acids. Trimming removed 4 bases from V and 5 bases from J; junction bases left unmatched: 16. The receptor was isolated from a human donor in good health (CMV status not recorded). Some clones in this sample may be carry-over from other donors' samples. The J gene is TRBJ1-1, the V gene TRBV6-2 or TRBV6-3; 7 positions match TRBD1. The specimen sequenced was PBMCs. For the CDR3, the DNA is TGTGCCAGCAGTTGGATCAGGGGGGCAGAAGGAGTGACTGAAGCTTTCTTT. It is translated as CASSWIRGAEGVTEAFF.